This TCR beta chain comes out of a study of T-cell memory formation after mild COVID-19. In its sample, this clonotype was seen many times. Its specificity is not known. General study points: CD4/CD8 balance characterized clones contracting day 15 to 85, and CD4+ skew characterized later expanders.

Trimming left V 0 bases short and J 6 bases short, with 21 bases between. CDR3 length: 17 amino acids. Germline loops: CDR1 DFQATT, CDR2 SNEGSKA (reference sequence). TCRdb re-derived calls from the 5' RACE reads in MiXCR, one entry per CDR3 protein. The sample shows fewer than 500,000 distinct CDR3 sequences, 20% to 30% of them seen only once. This sequence originates from an adult woman who had mild COVID-19 (a few samples of this study predate the infection). Cell type and time point are not known. The specimen sequenced was PBMCs or a T cell subset sorted from them (not recorded which). The gene calls are TRBV20-1 and TRBJ2-4; perhaps TRBD1 as D (5 bases). CDR3 sequence (DNA): TGCAGTGCTAGAGATATCGACAGACGGACCTGGGGAAACATTCAGTACTTC. Amino acid sequence: CSARDIDRRTWGNIQYF.